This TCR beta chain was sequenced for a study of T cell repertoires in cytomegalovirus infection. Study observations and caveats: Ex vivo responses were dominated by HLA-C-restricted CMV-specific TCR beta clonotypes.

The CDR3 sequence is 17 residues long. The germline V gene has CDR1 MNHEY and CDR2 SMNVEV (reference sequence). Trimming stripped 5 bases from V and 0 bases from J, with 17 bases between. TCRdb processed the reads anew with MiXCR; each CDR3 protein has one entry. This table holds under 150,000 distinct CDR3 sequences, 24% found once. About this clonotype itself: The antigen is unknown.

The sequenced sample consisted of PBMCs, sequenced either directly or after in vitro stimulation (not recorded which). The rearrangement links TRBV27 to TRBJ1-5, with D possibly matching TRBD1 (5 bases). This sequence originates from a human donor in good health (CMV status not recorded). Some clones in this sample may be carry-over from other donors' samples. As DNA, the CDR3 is TGTGCCAGCAGTCCAGGGAGGCACGCCATTAGCAATCAGCCCCAGCATTTT. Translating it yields CASSPGRHAISNQPQHF.